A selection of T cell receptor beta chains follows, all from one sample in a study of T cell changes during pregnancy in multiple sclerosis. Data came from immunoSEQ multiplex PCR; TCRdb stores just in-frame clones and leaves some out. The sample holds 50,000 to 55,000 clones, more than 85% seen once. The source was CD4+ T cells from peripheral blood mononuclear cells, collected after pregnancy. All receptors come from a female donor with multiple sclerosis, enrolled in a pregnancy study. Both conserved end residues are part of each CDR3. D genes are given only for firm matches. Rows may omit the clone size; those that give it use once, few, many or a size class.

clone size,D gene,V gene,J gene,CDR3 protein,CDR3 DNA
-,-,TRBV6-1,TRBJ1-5,CASSENRVFQPQHF,TGTGCCAGCAGTGAAAACAGGGTTTTTCAGCCCCAGCATTTT
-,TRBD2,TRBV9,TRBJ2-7,CASSVGTSGYEQYF,TGTGCCAGCAGCGTAGGTACTAGCGGATACGAGCAGTACTTC
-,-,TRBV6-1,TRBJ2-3,CASSERWLPPYF,TGTGCCAGCAGTGAACGGTGGTTACCTCCGTATTTT
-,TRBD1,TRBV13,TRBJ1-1,CASSLRTGGGNTEAFF,TGTGCCAGCAGCTTAAGGACAGGGGGGGGGAACACTGAAGCTTTCTTT
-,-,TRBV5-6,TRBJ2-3,CASSLVRGRSTDTQYF,TGTGCCAGCAGCTTGGTTAGGGGGAGAAGTACAGATACGCAGTATTTT
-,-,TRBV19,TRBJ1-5,CASTMRQEVGNQPQHF,TGTGCCAGTACGATGCGGCAGGAGGTCGGGAATCAGCCCCAGCATTTT
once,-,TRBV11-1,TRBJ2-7,CASSNPSIPGHDFSYEQYF,TGTGCCAGCAGCAATCCATCTATACCGGGACACGACTTCTCCTACGAGCAGTACTTC
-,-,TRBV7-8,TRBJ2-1,CASRTREQVDGFGNYNEQFF,TGTGCCAGCAGGACAAGGGAACAGGTGGATGGATTTGGTAACTACAATGAGCAGTTCTTC
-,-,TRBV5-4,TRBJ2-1,CASSFSIAENNEQFF,TGTGCCAGCAGCTTTTCGATAGCGGAGAACAATGAGCAGTTCTTC
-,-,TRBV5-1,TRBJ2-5,CASSLDLTSMGETQYF,TGCGCCAGCAGCTTGGACCTGACTAGTATGGGAGAGACCCAGTACTTC
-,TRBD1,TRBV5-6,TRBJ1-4,CASSPRTGLGEKLFF,TGTGCCAGCAGCCCTCGGACAGGTCTAGGTGAAAAACTGTTTTTT
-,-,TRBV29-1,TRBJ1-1,CSVAQDMVNTEAFF,TGCAGCGTCGCCCAAGACATGGTGAACACTGAAGCTTTCTTT
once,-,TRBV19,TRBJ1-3,CASSIDRSGGNTIYF,TGTGCCAGTAGTATAGATCGGTCAGGGGGAAACACCATATATTTT
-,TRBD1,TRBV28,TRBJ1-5,CASRTGGRQPQHF,TGTGCCAGCAGGACAGGGGGGAGGCAGCCCCAGCATTTT
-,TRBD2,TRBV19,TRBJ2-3,CASSMRTSGRTDTQYF,TGTGCCAGTAGTATGAGGACTAGCGGGAGGACAGATACGCAGTATTTT
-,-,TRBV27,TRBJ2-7,CASIPLSKGLTYEQYF,TGTGCCAGCATCCCCCTTAGCAAGGGGCTCACCTACGAGCAGTACTTC
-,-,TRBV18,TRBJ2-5,CASSKNTLGSMLEETQYF,TGTGCCAGCTCTAAGAATACACTGGGGAGCATGTTAGAAGAGACCCAGTACTTC
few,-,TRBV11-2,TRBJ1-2,CASSIGQLDGYTF,TGTGCCAGCAGCATAGGACAGTTGGATGGCTACACCTTC
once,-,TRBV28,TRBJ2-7,CASTNRPTGTEQYF,TGTGCCAGCACTAATAGGCCTACAGGAACCGAGCAGTACTTC
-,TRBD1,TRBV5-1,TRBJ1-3,CASSLMPGGTGNTIYF,TGCGCCAGCAGCTTAATGCCAGGGGGCACTGGAAACACCATATATTTT
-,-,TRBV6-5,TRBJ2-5,CASRRQGQETQYF,TGTGCCAGCCGTCGTCAGGGACAAGAGACCCAGTACTTC
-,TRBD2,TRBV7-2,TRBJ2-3,CASSQFRTSGSRTDTQYF,TGTGCCAGCAGCCAATTCAGGACTAGCGGGAGTCGTACAGATACGCAGTATTTT
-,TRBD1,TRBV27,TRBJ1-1,CASSAGDRGTEAFF,TGTGCCAGCAGCGCTGGGGACAGGGGGACTGAAGCTTTCTTT
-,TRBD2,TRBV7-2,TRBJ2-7,CASSLQRDHEQYF,TGTGCCAGCAGCTTACAGCGGGACCACGAGCAGTACTTC
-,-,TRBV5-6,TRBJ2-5,CASSLGGGSPYF,TGTGCCAGCAGCCTCGGTGGGGGGTCGCCGTACTTC
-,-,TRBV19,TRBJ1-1,CASTPPGGQNTEAFF,TGTGCCAGTACACCCCCGGGGGGACAGAACACTGAAGCTTTCTTT